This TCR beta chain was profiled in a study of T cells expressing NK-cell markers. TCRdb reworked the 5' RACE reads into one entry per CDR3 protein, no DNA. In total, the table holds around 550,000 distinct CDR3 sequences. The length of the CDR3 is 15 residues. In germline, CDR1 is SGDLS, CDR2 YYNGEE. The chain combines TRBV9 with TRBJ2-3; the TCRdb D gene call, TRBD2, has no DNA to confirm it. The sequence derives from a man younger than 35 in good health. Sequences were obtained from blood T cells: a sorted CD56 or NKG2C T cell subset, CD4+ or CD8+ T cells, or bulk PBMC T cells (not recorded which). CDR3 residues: CASQLATQAHDTQYF.